This TCR beta chain was documented in a study of early T cells in non-severe SARS-CoV-2 infection. The wider study: Sequencing of bulk RNA from unsorted whole blood was done, without chain pairing.

The library protocol tagged individual cDNA molecules with unique molecular identifiers. Each CDR3 protein gets one entry after TCRdb re-called the 5' RACE reads with MiXCR. The sample contains 62,000 or so distinct CDR3 sequences, roughly a tenth of which appear only once. Study-wide results and limits: VDJdb matching skewed toward anti-spike CD8 responses, missing private and CD4 specificities.

The CDR3 totals 14 residues. V gave up 1 base and J gave up 6 bases, with 9 bases separating them. Germline V gene sequence: CDR1 SGHTA, CDR2 FQGTGA. Points on this clonotype: Its matching antigen is unknown.

The sequence was obtained from an adult who was a healthcare worker with PCR-confirmed SARS-CoV-2 infection or an uninfected control (not recorded which). This chain uses TRBV7-3 with TRBJ2-2; D remains unclear. Sequencing input: whole blood. This chain's CDR3 is CASSLSRSAGELFF. CDR3 coding DNA: TGTGCCAGCAGCTTAAGTCGGTCCGCCGGGGAGCTGTTTTTT.